Below are 13 T cell receptor beta chains sequenced from a single sample in a study of beta chain features in type 1 diabetes. Since all of the isolated RNA was reverse transcribed, expressed TCRB transcripts were what got sequenced. Method: immunoSEQ multiplex PCR; TCRdb's copy keeps in-frame clones and lacks some. The sample contains over 650,000 clones, more than 13% of which appear only once. Study results and caveats: TCRB CDR3 length was moderately but significantly reduced in all four CD4+ subsets of Type 1 diabetes patients.

No antigens are known for them. Sequenced: naive CD4+ T cells from blood. Source of these receptors: a man between 18 and 35 years old with type 1 diabetes.

V gene TRBV7-2 combines with J gene TRBJ2-3; 9 positions match TRBD2. V trimming: 1 base; J trimming: 2 bases; junction bases outside the gene matches: 10. CDR1 SGHTA and CDR2 FQGNSA come from the germline V gene. This CDR3 region has 18 residues. The CDR3 loop reads CASSLVAGGHEYTDTQYF. CDR3 nucleotide sequence: TGTGCCAGCAGCTTAGTCGCGGGGGGGCACGAGTACACAGATACGCAGTATTTT.

This clone was detected a few times. The chain has TRBV7-8 and TRBJ1-6, with 10 nucleotides matching TRBD1. The CDR3 length is 17 residues. Unmatched junction bases numbered 3, after V lost 4 bases and J lost 0 bases. Germline V lookup: CDR1 SGHVS, CDR2 FQNEAQ. The CDR3: CASSSRTGGSYNSPLHF. As DNA, the CDR3 is TGTGCCAGCAGCTCCCGGACAGGGGGCTCCTATAATTCACCCCTCCACTTT.

This clone was counted a few times. The gene calls are TRBV29-1 and TRBJ1-1; D perhaps matches TRBD1 (5 bases). The CDR3 length is 14 residues. Germline CDR1 reads SQVTM; CDR2 reads ANQGSEA. Trimming cost V 5 bases and J 0 bases, with 13 bases left between them. CDR3: CSVLGAHMNTEAFF. CDR3 DNA: TGCAGCGTTTTAGGGGCCCACATGAACACTGAAGCTTTCTTT.

Only a few counts were recorded for this clone. The V and J genes are TRBV25-1 and TRBJ1-3; D is unclear. V gave up 3 bases and J gave up 4 bases, with 10 bases separating them. Germline assignment: CDR1 MGHDK and CDR2 SYGVNS. This CDR3 spans 14 amino acids. The CDR3: CASSDRVLGNTIYF. In nucleotides, the CDR3 is TGTGCCAGCAGTGATAGGGTTCTCGGAAACACCATATATTTT.

This sequence joins TRBV7-2 and TRBJ2-3; D unresolved. Looked up from germline, CDR1 is SGHTA and CDR2 is FQGNSA. CDR3 size: 15 residues. Trimming took off 6 bases at V and 4 bases at J, with 17 bases between the two ends. CDR3 DNA: TGTGCCAGCAGTTTGGTAGCTCAGAGTTCAGATACGCAGTATTTT. It yields the protein CASSLVAQSSDTQYF.

V gene TRBV7-9 combines with J gene TRBJ2-1; TRBD2 matches at 7 bases. The germline V gene encodes CDR1 SEHNR and CDR2 FQNEAQ (reference sequence). Trimming cost V 4 bases and J 2 bases; bases outside gene matches: 5. CDR3 length: 15 amino acids. The CDR3 sequence is CASSSLREAYNEQFF. The CDR3 DNA reads as TGTGCCAGCAGCTCTTTACGGGAGGCCTACAATGAGCAGTTCTTC.

The chain has TRBV30 and TRBJ1-6, with no clear D. V was clipped by 3 bases and J by 0 bases, with 6 bases between them. The V gene's germline CDR1 is GTSNPN and CDR2 SVGIG (reference sequence). The CDR3 spans 14 residues. CDR3 in amino acids: CAWSLRSYNSPLHF. The CDR3 DNA follows: TGTGCCTGGAGCCTTCGCTCCTATAATTCACCCCTCCACTTT.

There are a few counts of this clone. J is TRBJ1-4 and V is TRBV14, with no clear D. Trimming removed 1 base from V and 8 bases from J, with 11 bases in between. Germline lookup yields CDR1 SGHDN and CDR2 FVKESK. The CDR3 sequence is 14 residues long. Here the CDR3 reads CASSQGRIEEKLFF. In nucleotides, the CDR3 is TGTGCCAGCAGCCAAGGGCGGATAGAAGAAAAACTGTTTTTT.

This clone has only a few counts. This chain links TRBV7-6 with TRBJ2-6, with 7 bases lining up with TRBD1. J was trimmed by 4 bases and V by 2 bases; bases with no gene match: 11. Germline CDR1 is SGHVS and CDR2 is FNYEAQ. CDR3 length equals 18 residues. The CDR3 region has the DNA TGTGCCAGCAGCTTAATGAACAGGGGATCGGCGGGGGCCAACGTCCTGACTTTC. This gives the protein CASSLMNRGSAGANVLTF.

The chain uses TRBV7-9 and TRBJ2-1; 10 bases line up with TRBD2. V trimming: 3 bases; J trimming: 3 bases; junction bases outside the gene matches: 5. The CDR3 has 16 amino acids. CDR1 and CDR2 (germline): SEHNR, FQNEAQ (reference sequence). The CDR3 protein is CASSLKGLAFYNEQFF. The CDR3 coding sequence is TGTGCCAGCAGCTTGAAGGGACTAGCGTTCTACAATGAGCAGTTCTTC. The full variable domain, rest sourced from reference TRBV7-9 and TRBJ2-1, is DTGVSQNPRHKITKRGQNVTFRCDPISEHNRLYWYRQTLGQGPEFLTYFQNEAQLEKSRLLSDRFSAERPKGSFSTLEIQRTEQGDSAMYLCASSLKGLAFYNEQFFGPGTRLTVL.

V usage is TRBV9 and J usage is TRBJ1-2; perhaps TRBD1 as D (5 bases). With 4 bases removed from V and 4 bases from J, the gap between germline ends came to 11 bases. The CDR3 has 13 residues. Looked up from germline, CDR1 is SGDLS and CDR2 is YYNGEE. The DNA for the CDR3 is TGTGCCAGCAGCACCAGACAGTCCTATGGCTACACCTTC. Protein sequence: CASSTRQSYGYTF.

A few counts support this clone. The chain links TRBV29-1 to TRBJ2-4, with D possibly being TRBD1 (6 bases). The germline gives CDR1 SQVTM, CDR2 ANQGSEA. V was pared by 1 base and J by 6 bases, with 10 bases between. The CDR3 extends over 13 amino acids. Here the CDR3 DNA reads TGCAGCGTTGAAGGGGGGCGCGGAAACATTCAGTACTTC. Translation gives CSVEGGRGNIQYF.

V usage is TRBV6-5 and J usage is TRBJ1-5; 10 bases map to TRBD1. Germline trimming cut 6 bases from V and 5 bases from J; bases unmatched to any gene: 7. The CDR3 contains 15 residues. Germline CDR1 and CDR2: MNHEY and SVGAGI. The CDR3 here is CASRPGTGVYQPQHF. DNA for the CDR3: TGTGCCAGCAGGCCCGGGACAGGGGTTTATCAGCCCCAGCATTTT.